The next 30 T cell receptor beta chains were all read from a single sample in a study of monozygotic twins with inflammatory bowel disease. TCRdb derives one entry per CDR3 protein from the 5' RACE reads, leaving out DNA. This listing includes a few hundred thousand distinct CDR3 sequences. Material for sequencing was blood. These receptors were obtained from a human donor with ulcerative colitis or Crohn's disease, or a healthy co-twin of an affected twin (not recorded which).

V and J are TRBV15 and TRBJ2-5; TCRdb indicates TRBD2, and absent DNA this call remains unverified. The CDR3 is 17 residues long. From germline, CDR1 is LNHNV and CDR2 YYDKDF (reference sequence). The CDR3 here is CATSRPWGERQQRTQYF.

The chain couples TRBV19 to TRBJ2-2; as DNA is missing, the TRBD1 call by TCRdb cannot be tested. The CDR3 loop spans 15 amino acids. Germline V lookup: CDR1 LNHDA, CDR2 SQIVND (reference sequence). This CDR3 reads CASSIVGTDTGELFF. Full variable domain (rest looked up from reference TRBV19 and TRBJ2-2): DGGITQSPKYLFRKEGQNVTLSCEQNLNHDAMYWYRQDPGQGLRLIYYSQIVNDFQKGDIAEGYSVSREKKESFPLTVTSAQKNPTAFYLCASSIVGTDTGELFFGEGSRLTVL.

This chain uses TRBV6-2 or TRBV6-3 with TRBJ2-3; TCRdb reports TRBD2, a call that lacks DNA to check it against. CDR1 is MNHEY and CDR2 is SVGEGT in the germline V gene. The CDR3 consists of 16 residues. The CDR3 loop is CASSRRLPPGSDTQYF.

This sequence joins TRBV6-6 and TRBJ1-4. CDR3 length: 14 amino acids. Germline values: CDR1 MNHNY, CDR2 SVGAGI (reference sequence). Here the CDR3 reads CATGIGSLNEKLFF.

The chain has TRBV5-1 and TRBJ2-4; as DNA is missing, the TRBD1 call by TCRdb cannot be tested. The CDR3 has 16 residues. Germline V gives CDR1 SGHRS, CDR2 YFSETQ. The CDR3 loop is CASSLYSGLAKNIQYF.

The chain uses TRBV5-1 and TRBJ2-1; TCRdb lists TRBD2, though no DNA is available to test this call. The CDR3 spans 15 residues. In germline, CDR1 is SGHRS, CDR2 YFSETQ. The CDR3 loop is CASAPLAGGGDEQFF. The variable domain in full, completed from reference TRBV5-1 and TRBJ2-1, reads KAGVTQTPRYLIKTRGQQVTLSCSPISGHRSVSWYQQTPGQGLQFLFEYFSETQRNKGNFPGRFSGRQFSNSRSEMNVSTLELGDSALYLCASAPLAGGGDEQFFGPGTRLTVL.

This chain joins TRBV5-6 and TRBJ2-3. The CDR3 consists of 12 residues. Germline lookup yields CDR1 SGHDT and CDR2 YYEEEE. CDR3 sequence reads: CASQTFGDTQYF.

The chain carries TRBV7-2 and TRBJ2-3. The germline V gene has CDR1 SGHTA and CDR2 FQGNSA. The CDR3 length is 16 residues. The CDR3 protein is CASSLSLAGSTDTQYF. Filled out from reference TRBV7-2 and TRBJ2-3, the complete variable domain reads GAGVSQSPSNKVTEKGKDVELRCDPISGHTALYWYRQSLGQGLEFLIYFQGNSAPDKSGLPSDRFSAERTGGSVSTLTIQRTQQEDSAVYLCASSLSLAGSTDTQYFGPGTRLTVL.

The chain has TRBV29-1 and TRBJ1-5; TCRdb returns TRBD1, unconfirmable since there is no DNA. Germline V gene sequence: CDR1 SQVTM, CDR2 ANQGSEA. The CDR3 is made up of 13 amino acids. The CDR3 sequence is CSAITDRDQPQHF.

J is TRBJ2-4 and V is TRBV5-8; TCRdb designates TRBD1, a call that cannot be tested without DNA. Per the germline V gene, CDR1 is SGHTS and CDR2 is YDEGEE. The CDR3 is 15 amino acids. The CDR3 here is CASYNRDGAKNIQYF.

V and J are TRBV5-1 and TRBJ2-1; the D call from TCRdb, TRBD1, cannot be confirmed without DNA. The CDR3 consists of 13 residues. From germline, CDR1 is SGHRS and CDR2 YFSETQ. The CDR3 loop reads CASGRESYNEQFF.

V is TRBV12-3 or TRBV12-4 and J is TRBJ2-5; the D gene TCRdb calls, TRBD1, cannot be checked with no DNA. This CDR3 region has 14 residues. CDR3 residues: CASSFTGAGETQYF.

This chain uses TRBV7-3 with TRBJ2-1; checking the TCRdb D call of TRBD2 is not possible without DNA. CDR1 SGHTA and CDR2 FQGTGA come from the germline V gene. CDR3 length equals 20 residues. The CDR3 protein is CASSIQGLAGIGSSYNEQFF. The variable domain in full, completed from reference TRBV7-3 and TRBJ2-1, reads GAGVSQTPSNKVTEKGKYVELRCDPISGHTALYWYRQSLGQGPEFLIYFQGTGAADDSGLPNDRFFAVRPEGSVSTLKIQRTERGDSAVYLCASSIQGLAGIGSSYNEQFFGPGTRLTVL.

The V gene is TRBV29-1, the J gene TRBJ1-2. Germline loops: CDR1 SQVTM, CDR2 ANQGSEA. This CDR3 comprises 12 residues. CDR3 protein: CSVEASTYGYTF. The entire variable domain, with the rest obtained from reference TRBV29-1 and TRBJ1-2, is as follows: SAVISQKPSRDICQRGTSLTIQCQVDSQVTMMFWYRQQPGQSLTLIATANQGSEATYESGFVIDKFPISRPNLTFSTLTVSNMSPEDSSIYLCSVEASTYGYTFGSGTRLTVV.

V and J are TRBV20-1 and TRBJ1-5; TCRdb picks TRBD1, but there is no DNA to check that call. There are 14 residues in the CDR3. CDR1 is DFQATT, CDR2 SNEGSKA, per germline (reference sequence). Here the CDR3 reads CSARTEYSNQPQHF.

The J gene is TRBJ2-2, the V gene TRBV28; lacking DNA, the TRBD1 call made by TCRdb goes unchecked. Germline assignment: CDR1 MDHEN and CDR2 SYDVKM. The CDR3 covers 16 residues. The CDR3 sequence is CASSSRDRGWTGELFF.

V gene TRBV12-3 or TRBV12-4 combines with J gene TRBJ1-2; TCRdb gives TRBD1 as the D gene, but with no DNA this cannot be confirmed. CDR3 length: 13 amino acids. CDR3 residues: CASRRTGPAGYTF.

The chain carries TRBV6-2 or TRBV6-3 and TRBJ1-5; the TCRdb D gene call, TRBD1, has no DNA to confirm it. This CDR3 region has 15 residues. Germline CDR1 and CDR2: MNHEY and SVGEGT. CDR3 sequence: CASSKGTQNNQPQHF.

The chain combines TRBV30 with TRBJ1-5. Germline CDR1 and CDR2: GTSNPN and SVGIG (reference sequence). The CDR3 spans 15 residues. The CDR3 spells CALQVDGYSNQPQHF.

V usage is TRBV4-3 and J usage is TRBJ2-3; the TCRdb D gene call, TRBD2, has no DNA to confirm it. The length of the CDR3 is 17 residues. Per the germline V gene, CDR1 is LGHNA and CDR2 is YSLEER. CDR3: CASSQGAGGRGSDTQYF.

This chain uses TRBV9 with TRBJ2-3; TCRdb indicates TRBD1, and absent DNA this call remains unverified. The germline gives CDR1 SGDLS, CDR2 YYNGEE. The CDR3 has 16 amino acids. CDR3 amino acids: CASSVTAQGVTDTQYF.

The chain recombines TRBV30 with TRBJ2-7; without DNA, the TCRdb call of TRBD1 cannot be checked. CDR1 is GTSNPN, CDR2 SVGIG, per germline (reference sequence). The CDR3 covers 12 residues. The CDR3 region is CASRDRTYEQYF.

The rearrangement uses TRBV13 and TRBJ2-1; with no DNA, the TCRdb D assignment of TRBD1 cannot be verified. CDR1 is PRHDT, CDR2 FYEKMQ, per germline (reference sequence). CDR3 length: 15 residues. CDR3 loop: CAIVRKGAGGDEQFF.

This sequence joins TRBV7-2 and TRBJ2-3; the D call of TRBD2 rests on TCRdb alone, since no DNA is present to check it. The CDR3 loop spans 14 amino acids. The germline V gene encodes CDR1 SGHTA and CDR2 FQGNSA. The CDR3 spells CASSSSGSRDTQYF.

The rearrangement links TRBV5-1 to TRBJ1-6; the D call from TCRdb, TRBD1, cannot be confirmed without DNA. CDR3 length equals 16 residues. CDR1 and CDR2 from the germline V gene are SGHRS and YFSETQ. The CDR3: CASSKQPTGSGGSLHF.

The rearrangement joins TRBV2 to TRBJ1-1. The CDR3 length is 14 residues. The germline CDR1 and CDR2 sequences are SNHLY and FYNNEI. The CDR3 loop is CASSEGVGGALAFF.

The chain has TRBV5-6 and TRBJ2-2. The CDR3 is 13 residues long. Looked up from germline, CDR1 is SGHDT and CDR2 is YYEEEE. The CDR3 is CASSYRNTGELFF. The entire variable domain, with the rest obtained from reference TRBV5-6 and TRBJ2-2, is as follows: DAGVTQSPTHLIKTRGQQVTLRCSPKSGHDTVSWYQQALGQGPQFIFQYYEEEERQRGNFPDRFSGHQFPNYSSELNVNALLLGDSALYLCASSYRNTGELFFGEGSRLTVL.

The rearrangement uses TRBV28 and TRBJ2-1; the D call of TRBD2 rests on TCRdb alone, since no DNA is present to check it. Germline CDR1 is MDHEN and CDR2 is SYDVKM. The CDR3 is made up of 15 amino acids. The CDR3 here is CASSFIAGGDNEQFF.

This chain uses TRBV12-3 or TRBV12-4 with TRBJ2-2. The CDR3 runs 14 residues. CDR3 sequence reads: CASSRESDTGELFF.

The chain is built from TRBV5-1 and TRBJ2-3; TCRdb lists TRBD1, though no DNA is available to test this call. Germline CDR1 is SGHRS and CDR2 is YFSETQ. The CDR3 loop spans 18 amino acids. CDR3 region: CASSFGGGSSPSTDTQYF.